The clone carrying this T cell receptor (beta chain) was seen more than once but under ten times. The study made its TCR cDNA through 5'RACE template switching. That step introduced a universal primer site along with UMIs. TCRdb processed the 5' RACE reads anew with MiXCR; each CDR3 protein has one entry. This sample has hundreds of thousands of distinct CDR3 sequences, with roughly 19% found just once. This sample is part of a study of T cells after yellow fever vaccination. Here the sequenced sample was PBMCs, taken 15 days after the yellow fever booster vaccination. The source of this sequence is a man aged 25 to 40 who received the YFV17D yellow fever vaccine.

This chain's CDR3 is CASSLAPGAETQYF. In DNA, the CDR3 is TGTGCCAGCAGCTTGGCCCCAGGGGCAGAGACCCAGTACTTC. The chain couples TRBV5-5 to TRBJ2-5, with D perhaps TRBD1 (6 bases). The V gene lost 0 bases and the J gene lost 4 bases, with 10 bases spanning the gap. Germline assignment: CDR1 SGHKS and CDR2 YYEKEE (reference sequence). The CDR3 is made up of 14 amino acids.